This T cell receptor beta chain comes out of a study of blood T cell repertoires in COVID-19. Whole-study context: Material from acute and convalescent COVID-19 was sourced from the United States, Italy and Spain. In each case, the material was cDNA or gDNA derived from T cells, B-cell-depleted T cells, or PBMCs.

Original processing notes: Estimation of nucleated cell counts relied on the amplification of reference gene primers. Sequencing was performed with immunoSEQ multiplex PCR; in TCRdb, only in-frame clones are kept and a portion is missing. The V and J calls and clone size are taken from that table; D and trimming were inferred from the DNA. The repertoire holds 250,000 to 300,000 clones, with 85% to 90% as singletons. CDR1 and CDR2 from the germline V gene are LGHNA and YSLEER. Trimming pared 2 bases from V and 8 bases from J, leaving 13 bases between. The CDR3 consists of 14 residues. This chain connects TRBV4-3 to TRBJ2-1, with a tentative D call TRBD2 (6 bases). The receptor comes from a woman in her forties who had recovered from COVID-19. The source material was peripheral blood. For the CDR3, the DNA is TGCGCCAGCAGCCAACGGGACTTGGGGGATGAGCAGTTCTTC. Translating gives CASSQRDLGDEQFF.